This TCR beta chain was recovered during a study of T cells in Graves' hyperthyroidism and ophthalmopathy. Points from the study as a whole: In the blood, most expanded thyroid clonotypes above 0.001 appeared as well.

CDR3 length equals 16 residues. V gave up 4 bases and J gave up 0 bases; unmatched junction bases: 4. Germline values: CDR1 MNHEY, CDR2 SMNVEV (reference sequence). As concerns this clonotype: Antigen: not known.

Amplification of TCR beta CDR3 regions used RNA as the template. An initial round of RT-PCR targeting the TCR CDR3 relied on the HTBI primer set. TCRdb independently ran MiXCR on the multiplex PCR reads; one entry per CDR3 protein. The table records about 360,000 distinct CDR3 sequences, less than 20% of them present only once. Sequenced: blood. This sequence was found in a young woman with Graves' hyperthyroidism that later progressed to Graves' ophthalmopathy. This chain uses TRBV27 with TRBJ2-1, with 9 bases that match TRBD1. CDR3 DNA sequence: TGTGCCAGCAGTTCAACAGGGGGCTACTCCTACAATGAGCAGTTCTTC. Translation gives CASSSTGGYSYNEQFF.